Sequencing of this TCR beta chain was carried out in a study of blood T cells in healthy people across ages. The germline V gene encodes CDR1 SGHRS and CDR2 YFSETQ. The V end lost 2 bases, the J end lost 2 bases, and 13 bases lay between the germline ends. The CDR3 consists of 15 residues. Peripheral blood samples of 9 to 10 milliliters were drawn from each donor. Isolation of PBMCs gave at least 7 million cells per sample. For this clonotype: The CDR3 does not end in the conserved phenylalanine or tryptophan, so this is likely a read error.

It was with a sample-barcoded 5' primer and a J-beta primer mix that a second PCR of about 7 to 12 cycles was run. Each cDNA molecule carried a tag from a template-switch adaptor that contained 12 random nucleotides. TCRdb recomputed calls from the 5' RACE reads with MiXCR, one row per CDR3 protein. The sample has more than 550,000 distinct CDR3 sequences; approximately 21% are singletons. The chain has TRBV5-1 and TRBJ1-2; D uncertain. The sequence was collected from a man in his 70s in good health. Sequenced material: blood. CDR3 in amino acids: CASSLLQGRNYGYTL. CDR3 nucleotide sequence: TGCGCCAGCAGCTTACTACAAGGACGGAACTATGGCTACACCCTC.